This T cell receptor beta chain was sequenced in a study of T cell repertoires in ileal Crohn's disease. Looking at the study overall: Operated complications were stricturing disease (roughly 61%) and penetrating disease (roughly 39%). About half of patients got postoperative therapy: 11 thiopurines, approximately 17 anti-TNF.

The time point is: neoterminal ileum biopsy at postoperative endoscopy, about 6 months after surgery. Patients were adults with ileal or ileocolonic Crohn's disease needing resection. Method: immunoSEQ multiplex PCR; TCRdb's copy keeps in-frame clones and lacks some. This sample has 10,000 to 15,000 clones, with approximately 78% found just once. The sequence was collected from an adult with Crohn's disease. What was sequenced was ileal tissue.

CDR3 DNA sequence: TGCGCCAGCAGTGAGCCACAGGGGGAATTTGGGGAGCTGTTTTTT. This codes for CASSEPQGEFGELFF. The J gene is TRBJ2-2, the V gene TRBV10-1; 8 positions match TRBD1. The V gene's germline CDR1 is WNHNN and CDR2 SYGVQD (reference sequence). J was trimmed by 8 bases and V by 2 bases; bases with no gene match: 7. The CDR3 spans 15 residues.